These 32 T cell receptor beta chains were all obtained from the same sample, sequenced in a study of T-cell memory formation after mild COVID-19. MiXCR was run by TCRdb on the 5' RACE reads, yielding one entry per CDR3 protein. The sample yields under 450,000 distinct CDR3 sequences, roughly a quarter seen once. Sequenced sample: PBMCs or a T cell subset sorted from them (not recorded which). The receptor source for this set is an adult woman who had mild COVID-19 (a few samples of this study predate the infection). Cell type and time point are not known.

The rearrangement joins TRBV2 to TRBJ1-2, with TRBD1 as a possible D gene (6 bases). CDR1 and CDR2 (germline): SNHLY, FYNNEI. V was trimmed by 6 bases and J by 6 bases, leaving 17 bases between them. The CDR3 has 14 residues. CDR3 coding DNA: TGTGCCAGCAGACGACAGGTAGTAGTGCATGGCTACACCTTC. Translated: CASRRQVVVHGYTF.

CDR3 sequence (DNA): TGCGCCAGCAGCTTAACACGGGGGGCCGGGGAGACCCAGTACTTC. Translating gives CASSLTRGAGETQYF. The chain links TRBV5-1 to TRBJ2-5, with TRBD2 as a possible D gene (7 bases). Trimming left V 2 bases short and J 5 bases short, with 16 bases between. Germline loops: CDR1 SGHRS, CDR2 YFSETQ. The CDR3 totals 15 residues.

This clonotype was counted only a few times. This chain links TRBV5-1 with TRBJ2-2; D unresolved. The CDR3 has 16 amino acids. Germline values: CDR1 SGHRS, CDR2 YFSETQ. V gave up 1 base and J gave up 0 bases, with 10 bases separating them. CDR3 in amino acids: CASSLKTTPNTGELFF. The CDR3 DNA reads TGCGCCAGCAGCTTGAAGACGACGCCGAACACCGGGGAGCTGTTTTTT.

This clonotype was counted only a few times. The chain joins TRBV7-9 to TRBJ1-4; no reliable D call. Germline CDR1 SEHNR, CDR2 FQNEAQ (reference sequence). The CDR3 runs 14 residues. V lost 6 bases, J lost 8 bases, and 16 bases lay in between. CDR3 residues: CASRPQRPREKLFF. The DNA for the CDR3 is TGTGCCAGCAGACCCCAAAGACCGCGAGAAAAACTGTTTTTT.

The gene calls are TRBV7-2 and TRBJ1-2; the match to TRBD1 covers 8 bases. Germline V CDR1 and CDR2: SGHTA, FQGNSA. With V trimmed by 5 bases and J by 5 bases, 7 bases remained unmatched. The CDR3 extends over 14 amino acids. The CDR3 here is CASSPDRASYGYTF. CDR3 bases: TGTGCCAGCAGCCCGGACAGGGCGAGTTATGGCTACACCTTC.

The chain has TRBV5-1 and TRBJ2-5, with D unresolved. This CDR3 has 13 residues. Trimming stripped 7 bases from V and 1 base from J, with 11 bases between. In germline, CDR1 is SGHRS, CDR2 YFSETQ. The CDR3 DNA sequence: TGCGCCAGCGGATCGTGGGGCCAAGAGACCCAGTACTTC. It specifies CASGSWGQETQYF.

This clonotype was detected a few times. The rearrangement links TRBV20-1 to TRBJ2-4; 7 bases agree with TRBD2. The CDR3 runs 15 residues. The germline V gene has CDR1 DFQATT and CDR2 SNEGSKA (reference sequence). The V and J ends lost 6 bases and 3 bases, in that order; junction bases with no gene match: 11. CDR3 sequence reads: CSAPGGSWDKNIQYF. The CDR3 region has the DNA TGCAGTGCCCCGGGGGGTTCTTGGGACAAAAACATTCAGTACTTC.

This chain joins TRBV7-9 and TRBJ2-1; 7 bases are shared with TRBD1. After removal of 5 bases from V and 0 bases from J, the junction contained 7 bases not matched to a gene. The CDR3 is made up of 16 amino acids. Germline V gives CDR1 SEHNR, CDR2 FQNEAQ (reference sequence). The CDR3 region is CASSPGTAVSYNEQFF. CDR3 DNA: TGTGCCAGCAGCCCTGGGACAGCCGTCTCCTACAATGAGCAGTTCTTC.

This clonotype has more than one count but fewer than ten. The chain employs TRBV6-1 and TRBJ2-1; D not certain. V shed 7 bases and J shed 5 bases, with 15 bases lying between them. CDR1 and CDR2 from the germline V gene are MNHNS and SASEGT. This CDR3 contains 14 residues. The CDR3, as DNA: TGTGCCAGCATCAGGCAGCCCAGACACAATGAGCAGTTCTTC. It yields the protein CASIRQPRHNEQFF.

The chain couples TRBV6-5 to TRBJ2-2; D is possibly TRBD1 (6 bases). CDR1 and CDR2 (germline): MNHEY, SVGAGI. V lost 6 bases and J 5 bases, leaving 16 bases between the germline ends. This CDR3 has 15 residues. CDR3 residues: CASRGAGDRTGELFF. CDR3 nucleotides: TGTGCCAGCAGAGGGGCAGGGGATAGAACCGGGGAGCTGTTTTTT.

This clonotype has a handful of counts. The rearrangement links TRBV25-1 to TRBJ2-1, with unresolved D. Germline V gives CDR1 MGHDK, CDR2 SYGVNS. Trimming took off 8 bases at V and 11 bases at J, with 13 bases between the two ends. The CDR3 length is 11 residues. The CDR3 DNA follows: TGTGCCAGCTCAGACGACAAGAAGCAGTTCTTC. Amino acid sequence: CASSDDKKQFF.

The table lists this clonotype with many counts. V usage is TRBV7-3 and J usage is TRBJ2-5, with 8 bases aligning to TRBD1. CDR3 length: 14 residues. The germline V gene has CDR1 SGHTA and CDR2 FQGTGA. The J segment lost 5 bases and the V segment lost 2 bases, leaving 4 bases of the junction unmatched. CDR3 coding DNA: TGTGCCAGCAGCTTACAGGGGGCTTGGGAGACCCAGTACTTC. Translated: CASSLQGAWETQYF. The full variable domain, its missing parts supplied by reference TRBV7-3 and TRBJ2-5, is GAGVSQTPSNKVTEKGKYVELRCDPISGHTALYWYRQSLGQGPEFLIYFQGTGAADDSGLPNDRFFAVRPEGSVSTLKIQRTERGDSAVYLCASSLQGAWETQYFGPGTRLLVL.

The gene calls are TRBV27 and TRBJ2-7; D gene uncertain. Germline lookup yields CDR1 MNHEY and CDR2 SMNVEV (reference sequence). V was shortened by 3 bases and J by 3 bases, with 9 bases between the two germline ends. This CDR3 spans 13 amino acids. CDR3 region: CASSFSDIYEQYF. The CDR3 DNA follows: TGTGCCAGCAGTTTCTCCGACATCTACGAGCAGTACTTC.

This clonotype has only a few counts. J is TRBJ2-1 and V is TRBV27, with D possibly TRBD1 on 5 matching bases. V was cut by 2 bases and J by 7 bases, with 15 bases left in between. CDR1 MNHEY and CDR2 SMNVEV come from the germline V gene (reference sequence). The CDR3 has 15 residues. In DNA, the CDR3 is TGTGCCAGCAGTTTAAGGACACGGATCTTAAATGAGCAGTTCTTC. Its protein product is CASSLRTRILNEQFF.

This clonotype has just a few counts. The J gene is TRBJ1-2, the V gene TRBV4-1, with TRBD1 identical over 9 bases. This CDR3 is 15 amino acids long. Germline V gene lookup returns CDR1 MGHRA and CDR2 YSYEKL. V was pared by 4 bases and J by 4 bases, with 7 bases of the junction left unmatched. The chain's CDR3 is CASSPTGTGPYGYTF. DNA for the CDR3: TGCGCCAGCAGCCCGACCGGGACAGGGCCCTATGGCTACACCTTC.

V usage is TRBV11-2 and J usage is TRBJ1-4; D unresolved. V lost 8 bases to trimming and J lost 8 bases, with 24 bases between them. The CDR3 length is 16 residues. Germline V gives CDR1 SGHAT, CDR2 FQNNGV. The CDR3, as DNA: TGTGCCAGCCGGATAGCCTACGGGAGTATTGGGGAAAAACTGTTTTTT. Encoded protein: CASRIAYGSIGEKLFF.

In this sample, this clonotype turned up a few times. This chain links TRBV15 with TRBJ2-3, with TRBD2 identical over 7 bases. Germline V gene data show CDR1 as LNHNV and CDR2 as YYDKDF (reference sequence). V lost 1 base to trimming and J lost 4 bases; unmatched junction nucleotides: 5. The CDR3 length is 15 residues. The CDR3 region has the DNA TGTGCCACCAGCAGAGGGACTAGTTGGGCAGATACGCAGTATTTT. It yields the protein CATSRGTSWADTQYF. Using reference TRBV15 and TRBJ2-3 for the parts outside the CDR3, the full variable domain is DAMVIQNPRYQVTQFGKPVTLSCSQTLNHNVMYWYQQKSSQAPKLLFHYYDKDFNNEADTPDNFQSRRPNTSFCFLDIRSPGLGDTAMYLCATSRGTSWADTQYFGPGTRLTVL.

The gene calls are TRBV6-2 or TRBV6-3 and TRBJ2-3, with a possible D match to TRBD1 (5 bases). The CDR3 is 14 amino acids. The germline gives CDR1 MNHEY, CDR2 SVGEGT. V lost 4 bases to trimming and J lost 3 bases, with 11 bases between them. The CDR3 region is CASSWGRPTDTQYF. Written as DNA, the CDR3 is TGTGCCAGCAGTTGGGGCAGACCAACAGATACGCAGTATTTT.

This clonotype has a handful of counts. The chain employs TRBV7-9 and TRBJ2-5; no clear D gene. Per the germline V gene, CDR1 is SEHNR and CDR2 is FQNEAQ (reference sequence). V shed 4 bases and J shed 4 bases, with 22 bases lying between them. The CDR3 covers 17 residues. The CDR3 DNA follows: TGTGCCAGCAGCTCCCCGGCCGCCAGATTCGGCGGAGAGACCCAGTACTTC. As protein: CASSSPAARFGGETQYF.

This clonotype was counted between two and nine times. The rearrangement uses TRBV3-1 and TRBJ1-5; D ambiguous. The CDR3 has 14 amino acids. The V gene's germline CDR1 is LGHDT and CDR2 YNNKEL (reference sequence). V gave up 4 bases and J gave up 7 bases, with 14 bases separating them. The CDR3 sequence is CASSLTDGGQPQHF. CDR3 DNA: TGTGCCAGCAGCCTAACGGACGGCGGGCAGCCCCAGCATTTT.

CDR3 region: CASSRWGGAINEQFF. CDR3 coding DNA: TGTGCCAGCAGCCGATGGGGGGGGGCAATCAATGAGCAGTTCTTC. The V gene is TRBV7-3, the J gene TRBJ2-1; D may be TRBD2 (7 bases). Germline CDR1 is SGHTA and CDR2 is FQGTGA. CDR3 length equals 15 residues. The V end lost 5 bases, the J end lost 6 bases, and 17 bases lay between the germline ends.

This clonotype occurred many times. The rearrangement joins TRBV5-1 to TRBJ2-5, with 8 positions matching TRBD1. With 4 bases clipped from V and 3 bases from J, the junction kept 14 bases outside the gene matches. The CDR3 covers 17 residues. Germline V gives CDR1 SGHRS, CDR2 YFSETQ. CDR3 in DNA: TGCGCCAGCAGCATAAAAGGACTCGGACAGGGAAAAGAGACCCAGTACTTC. Residues: CASSIKGLGQGKETQYF.

This clonotype was counted a few times. V and J are TRBV7-8 and TRBJ2-5; D could derive from TRBD1 or TRBD2 (6 bases each). Per germline, CDR1 SGHVS and CDR2 FQNEAQ. The CDR3 runs 14 residues. V lost 2 bases and J 4 bases, leaving 11 bases between the germline ends. The CDR3 is CASSLSGGSETQYF. The CDR3 DNA follows: TGTGCCAGCAGCTTATCCGGGGGCTCAGAGACCCAGTACTTC.

V usage is TRBV12-3 or TRBV12-4 and J usage is TRBJ1-5; D not resolved. Trimming removed 4 bases at V and 0 bases at J, with 13 bases between. This CDR3 region has 16 residues. The CDR3 nucleotides read TGTGCCAGCAGTTACGGCCGGAGCCATAGCAATCAGCCCCAGCATTTT. Protein: CASSYGRSHSNQPQHF.

The chain joins TRBV7-3 to TRBJ1-3; D is uncertain. CDR3 length: 15 amino acids. The germline V gene encodes CDR1 SGHTA and CDR2 FQGTGA. Between the trimmed V and J ends, which lost 5 bases and 7 bases, there was a span of 18 bases. The CDR3: CASSLDGSSFNTIYF. CDR3 nucleotide sequence: TGTGCCAGCAGCCTGGACGGCAGCTCCTTTAACACCATATATTTT. Full variable domain (remainder filled in from reference TRBV7-3 and TRBJ1-3): GAGVSQTPSNKVTEKGKYVELRCDPISGHTALYWYRQSLGQGPEFLIYFQGTGAADDSGLPNDRFFAVRPEGSVSTLKIQRTERGDSAVYLCASSLDGSSFNTIYFGEGSWLTVV.

The chain couples TRBV6-2 or TRBV6-3 to TRBJ2-3; D is ambiguous. With 4 bases removed from V and 4 bases from J, the gap between germline ends came to 9 bases. The CDR3 is 13 residues long. Germline-derived CDR1 and CDR2 are MNHEY and SVGEGT. CDR3 amino acids: CASSSNGPDTQYF. CDR3 bases: TGTGCCAGCAGTTCCAATGGGCCAGATACGCAGTATTTT.

This chain uses TRBV2 with TRBJ1-1, with 7 nucleotides matching TRBD1. With V trimmed by 3 bases and J by 6 bases, 10 bases remained unmatched. Germline CDR1 and CDR2: SNHLY and FYNNEI. The CDR3 is 15 residues long. DNA for the CDR3: TGTGCCAGCAGTGACCCGTCTGGACAGGCACCTGAAGCTTTCTTT. This sequence encodes CASSDPSGQAPEAFF. The full variable domain, with the rest looked up from reference TRBV2 and TRBJ1-1, is EPEVTQTPSHQVTQMGQEVILRCVPISNHLYFYWYRQILGQKVEFLVSFYNNEISEKSEIFDDQFSVERPDGSNFTLKIRSTKLEDSAMYFCASSDPSGQAPEAFFGQGTRLTVV.

In DNA, the CDR3 is TGTGCCAGCAGTTCCCCAGGAGCTAGCACAGATACGCAGTATTTT. This codes for CASSSPGASTDTQYF. This chain connects TRBV12-3 or TRBV12-4 to TRBJ2-3; D not resolved. The CDR3 is made up of 15 amino acids. V was pared by 4 bases and J by 0 bases, with 11 bases between.

This chain links TRBV2 with TRBJ2-3; D is undetermined. The CDR3 runs to 16 residues. V lost 2 bases, J lost 6 bases, and 18 bases lay in between. Germline CDR1 SNHLY, CDR2 FYNNEI. The CDR3 sequence: CASSEISLPTRDTQYF. DNA of the CDR3: TGTGCCAGCAGTGAAATTTCTTTACCCACAAGGGATACGCAGTATTTT. The variable domain in full, with the rest retrieved from reference TRBV2 and TRBJ2-3, is EPEVTQTPSHQVTQMGQEVILRCVPISNHLYFYWYRQILGQKVEFLVSFYNNEISEKSEIFDDQFSVERPDGSNFTLKIRSTKLEDSAMYFCASSEISLPTRDTQYFGPGTRLTVL.

Only a few counts were recorded for this clonotype. The V and J genes are TRBV7-2 and TRBJ1-3; D unclear. The CDR3 sequence is 13 residues long. CDR1 and CDR2 (germline): SGHTA, FQGNSA. V dropped 1 base and J dropped 2 bases, with 3 bases sitting between them. The CDR3: CASSLGTGNTIYF. The CDR3 DNA follows: TGTGCCAGCAGCTTAGGTACTGGAAACACCATATATTTT.

In this sample, this clonotype turned up a few times. The chain combines TRBV3-1 with TRBJ2-1; possible D gene TRBD2, 5 bases. The CDR3 length is 16 residues. CDR1 and CDR2 from the germline V gene are LGHDT and YNNKEL (reference sequence). V was trimmed by 1 base and J by 4 bases, leaving 14 bases between them. CDR3 DNA sequence: TGTGCCAGCAGCCAAGGTCTTCTAGCCGGGTACAATGAGCAGTTCTTC. Translated: CASSQGLLAGYNEQFF.

This clonotype has only a few counts. The chain links TRBV7-2 to TRBJ2-5, with TRBD2 matching 11 bases. The germline CDR1 and CDR2 sequences are SGHTA and FQGNSA. CDR3 length equals 14 residues. V lost 5 bases to trimming and J lost 8 bases; unmatched junction nucleotides: 7. The DNA for the CDR3 is TGTGCCAGCAGCGGTAGCGGGAGGGCCCAAACCCAGTACTTC. This codes for CASSGSGRAQTQYF. Together with reference TRBV7-2 and TRBJ2-5, the CDR3 gives the full variable domain: GAGVSQSPSNKVTEKGKDVELRCDPISGHTALYWYRQSLGQGLEFLIYFQGNSAPDKSGLPSDRFSAERTGGSVSTLTIQRTQQEDSAVYLCASSGSGRAQTQYFGPGTRLLVL.